A single sample is the source of the 11 T cell receptor beta chains below, sequenced in a study of shared clonotypes between healthy human individuals. Cells designated naive CD8 were CD45RO-negative and were positively selected for CCR7, with terminally differentiated effector memory CD45RA+ cells excluded. TCRdb's copy holds only in-frame clones and misses some; the assay was immunoSEQ multiplex PCR. The sample consists of about 2.1 million clones, around 93% of them appearing once. Sequencing was done on a sample of naive CD8+ T cells from PBMCs. The receptors come from a man between 18 and 35 years old in good health. Some clones in this sample may be carry-over from other donors' samples.

The rearrangement uses TRBV27 and TRBJ2-7; 7 nucleotides align to TRBD1. CDR3 length: 16 amino acids. Per the germline V gene, CDR1 is MNHEY and CDR2 is SMNVEV (reference sequence). The V gene end was trimmed by 8 bases and the J gene end by 2 bases; junction bases not matched to a gene: 15. The CDR3 DNA reads TGTGCCAGCCAAATCCGGGGACAGAATAATGCCTACGAGCAGTACTTC. Translated: CASQIRGQNNAYEQYF.

This chain connects TRBV27 to TRBJ1-4, with D possibly TRBD1 on 5 matching bases. The CDR3 is 14 amino acids. The germline V gene has CDR1 MNHEY and CDR2 SMNVEV (reference sequence). The V and J ends lost 6 bases and 6 bases respectively, with 14 bases between them. Here the CDR3 reads CASRKGWGDEKLFF. As DNA, the CDR3 is TGTGCCAGCAGAAAGGGATGGGGGGATGAAAAACTGTTTTTT. Supplemented by reference TRBV27 and TRBJ1-4, the full variable domain reads EAQVTQNPRYLITVTGKKLTVTCSQNMNHEYMSWYRQDPGLGLRQIYYSMNVEVTDKGDVPEGYKVSRKEKRNFPLILESPSPNQTSLYFCASRKGWGDEKLFFGSGTQLSVL.

V usage is TRBV9 and J usage is TRBJ2-3; a weak D match, TRBD1 (6 bases). Germline-derived CDR1 and CDR2 are SGDLS and YYNGEE. The CDR3 is made up of 15 amino acids. The V gene lost 3 bases and the J gene lost 0 bases, with 11 bases spanning the gap. The CDR3 DNA reads TGTGCCAGCAGCGATCCCGGGACAAGCACAGATACGCAGTATTTT. This codes for CASSDPGTSTDTQYF.

This chain links TRBV9 with TRBJ2-3; 8 bases map to TRBD1. There are 20 residues in the CDR3. V lost 3 bases and J lost 1; bases outside the gene matches: 19. Per germline, CDR1 SGDLS and CDR2 YYNGEE. The CDR3 protein is CASSDRTRSPGGEGTDTQYF. The CDR3 DNA sequence: TGTGCCAGCAGCGATCGTACCCGTTCTCCAGGGGGCGAGGGCACAGATACGCAGTATTTT. The full variable domain, completed using reference TRBV9 and TRBJ2-3, is DSGVTQTPKHLITATGQRVTLRCSPRSGDLSVYWYQQSLDQGLQFLIQYYNGEERAKGNILERFSAQQFPDLHSELNLSSLELGDSALYFCASSDRTRSPGGEGTDTQYFGPGTRLTVL.

A single count supports this clone. V is TRBV15 and J is TRBJ2-1; TRBD2 matches at 7 bases. Trimming cost V 3 bases and J 3 bases; bases outside gene matches: 5. The CDR3 loop spans 15 amino acids. CDR1 is LNHNV and CDR2 is YYDKDF in the germline V gene (reference sequence). This chain's CDR3 is CATSRASGDYNEQFF. For the CDR3, the DNA is TGTGCCACCAGCAGGGCTAGCGGAGACTACAATGAGCAGTTCTTC.

This clone was detected only once. The same CDR3 also results from other DNA sequences found in this sample. The J gene is TRBJ2-2, the V gene TRBV27; D gene ambiguous. Trimming pared 3 bases from V and 1 base from J, leaving 6 bases between. In germline, CDR1 is MNHEY, CDR2 SMNVEV (reference sequence). The CDR3 loop spans 14 amino acids. The CDR3 DNA follows: TGTGCCAGCAGTTTTGGTCTGAACACCGGGGAGCTGTTTTTT. It specifies CASSFGLNTGELFF.

Of note for this clone: At the DNA level, this CDR3 is encoded by other sequences in the same sample as well. The chain has TRBV6-5 and TRBJ2-7; D unresolved. Germline V gene data show CDR1 as MNHEY and CDR2 as SVGAGI. The CDR3 has 11 residues. The ends were cut back, 4 bases at V and 5 bases at J, with 6 bases in the middle. Here the CDR3 reads CASSSGHEQYF. The CDR3 DNA reads TGTGCCAGCAGTTCCGGCCACGAGCAGTACTTC.

The J gene is TRBJ1-4, the V gene TRBV6-1; TRBD1 aligns across 7 bases. The germline V gene has CDR1 MNHNS and CDR2 SASEGT. There are 16 residues in the CDR3. The trim removed 4 bases at V and 6 bases at J, leaving 11 bases unmatched. CDR3 region: CASSVTSGQIYEKLFF. The CDR3 DNA follows: TGTGCCAGCAGTGTAACTTCGGGACAGATTTATGAAAAACTGTTTTTT.

J is TRBJ1-1 and V is TRBV6-4, with 7 nucleotides matching TRBD1. V lost 7 bases and J lost 0; bases outside the gene matches: 11. The CDR3 runs to 16 residues. CDR1 is MRHNA, CDR2 SNTAGT, per germline. CDR3 nucleotides: TGTGCCAGCAAAGGAGGCAGGGGGACCATGAACACTGAAGCTTTCTTT. Residues: CASKGGRGTMNTEAFF.

Concerning this clone itself: Relative to the germline gene, one junction end is altered; a read error may explain this. The genes are TRBV6-5 and TRBJ2-5; 8 bases line up with TRBD1. The CDR3 length is 11 residues. Germline-derived CDR1 and CDR2 are MNHEY and SVGAGI. CDR3 loop: CASKTSGGEDF. For the CDR3, the DNA is TGTGCCAGCAAGACCTCAGGGGGCGAGGACTTC.

The CDR3 region is CASSFKAGRFNEAFF. In DNA form, the CDR3 reads TGTGCCAGCAGTTTTAAAGCAGGGAGGTTTAATGAAGCTTTCTTT. The chain couples TRBV27 to TRBJ1-1; tentative D call: TRBD1 (5 bases). The CDR3 has 15 residues. The V and J ends lost 3 bases and 7 bases respectively, with 18 bases between them. Germline V CDR1 and CDR2: MNHEY, SMNVEV (reference sequence).